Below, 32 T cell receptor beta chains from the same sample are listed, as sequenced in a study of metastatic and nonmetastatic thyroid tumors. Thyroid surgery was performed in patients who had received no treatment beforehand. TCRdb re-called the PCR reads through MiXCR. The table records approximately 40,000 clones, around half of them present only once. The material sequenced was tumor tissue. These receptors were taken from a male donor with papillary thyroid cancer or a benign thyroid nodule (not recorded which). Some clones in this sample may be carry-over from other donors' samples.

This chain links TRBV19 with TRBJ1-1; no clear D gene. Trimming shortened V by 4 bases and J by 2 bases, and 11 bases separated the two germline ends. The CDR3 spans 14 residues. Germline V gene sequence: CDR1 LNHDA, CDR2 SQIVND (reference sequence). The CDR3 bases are TGTGCCAGTAGTACCCATCTAAGAAACACTGAAGCTTTCTTT. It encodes CASSTHLRNTEAFF.

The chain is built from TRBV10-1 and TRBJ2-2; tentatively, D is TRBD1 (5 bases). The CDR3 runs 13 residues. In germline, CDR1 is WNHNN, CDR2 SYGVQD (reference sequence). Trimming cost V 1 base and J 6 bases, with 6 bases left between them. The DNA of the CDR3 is TGCGCCAGCAGTGAGTGGGGCGCCGGGGAGCTGTTTTTT. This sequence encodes CASSEWGAGELFF.

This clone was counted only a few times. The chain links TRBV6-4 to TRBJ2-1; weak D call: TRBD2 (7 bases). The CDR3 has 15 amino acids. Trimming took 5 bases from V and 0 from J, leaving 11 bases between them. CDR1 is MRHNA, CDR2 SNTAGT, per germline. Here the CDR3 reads CASSKGGGSYNEQFF. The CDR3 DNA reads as TGTGCCAGCAGTAAGGGGGGGGGCTCCTACAATGAGCAGTTCTTC.

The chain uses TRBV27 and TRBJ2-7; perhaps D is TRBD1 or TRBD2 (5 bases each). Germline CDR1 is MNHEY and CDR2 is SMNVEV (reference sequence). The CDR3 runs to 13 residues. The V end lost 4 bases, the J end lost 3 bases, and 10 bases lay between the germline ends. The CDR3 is CASSSGTGYEQYF. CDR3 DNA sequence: TGTGCCAGCAGTTCAGGGACCGGCTACGAGCAGTACTTC.

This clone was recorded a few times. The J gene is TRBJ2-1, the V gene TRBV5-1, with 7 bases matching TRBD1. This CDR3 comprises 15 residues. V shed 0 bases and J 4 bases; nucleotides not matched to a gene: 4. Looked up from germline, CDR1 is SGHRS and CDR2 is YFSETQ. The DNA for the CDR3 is TGCGCCAGCAGCTTGGGAGGGGGCCTATACAATGAGCAGTTCTTC. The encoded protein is CASSLGGGLYNEQFF.

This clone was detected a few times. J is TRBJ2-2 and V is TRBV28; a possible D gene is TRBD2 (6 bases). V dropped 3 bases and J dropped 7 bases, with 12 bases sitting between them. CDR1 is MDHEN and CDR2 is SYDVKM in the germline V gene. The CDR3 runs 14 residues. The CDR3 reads CASSLRGGIGELFF. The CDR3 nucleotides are TGTGCCAGCAGTTTGCGGGGTGGGATCGGGGAGCTGTTTTTT.

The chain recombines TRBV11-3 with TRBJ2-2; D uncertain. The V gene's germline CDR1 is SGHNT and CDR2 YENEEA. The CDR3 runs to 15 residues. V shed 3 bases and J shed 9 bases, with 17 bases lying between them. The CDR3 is CASSLAWKDLRELFF. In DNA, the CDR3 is TGTGCCAGCAGCTTGGCATGGAAGGATCTTCGGGAGCTGTTTTTT.

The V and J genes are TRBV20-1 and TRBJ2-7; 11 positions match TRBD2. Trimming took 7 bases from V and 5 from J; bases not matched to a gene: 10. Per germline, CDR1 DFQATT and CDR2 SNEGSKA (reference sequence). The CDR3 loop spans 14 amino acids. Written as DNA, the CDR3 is TGCAGTGTTGACTCTAGCGGGGGGCGCGACGAGCAGTACTTC. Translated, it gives CSVDSSGGRDEQYF.

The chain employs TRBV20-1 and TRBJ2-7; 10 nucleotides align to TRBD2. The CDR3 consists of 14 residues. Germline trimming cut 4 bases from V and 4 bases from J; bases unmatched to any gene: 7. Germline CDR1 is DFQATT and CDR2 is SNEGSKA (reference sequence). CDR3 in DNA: TGCAGTGCTATCGAGCGGGAGGGCATATACGAGCAGTACTTC. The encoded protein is CSAIEREGIYEQYF.

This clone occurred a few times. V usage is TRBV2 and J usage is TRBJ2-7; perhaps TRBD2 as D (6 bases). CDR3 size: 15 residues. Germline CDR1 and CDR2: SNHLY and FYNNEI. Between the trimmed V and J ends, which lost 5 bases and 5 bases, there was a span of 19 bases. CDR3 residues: CASSYDSGTSNEQYF. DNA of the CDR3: TGTGCCAGCAGTTACGATAGCGGCACTTCCAACGAGCAGTACTTC.

The CDR3 DNA reads as TGCGCCAGCAGCTTGGCTCCAAGCTCCTACAATGAGCAGTTCTTC. This codes for CASSLAPSSYNEQFF. This chain uses TRBV5-1 with TRBJ2-1; D unresolved. The CDR3 extends over 15 amino acids. Germline CDR1 reads SGHRS; CDR2 reads YFSETQ. Trimming removed 0 bases from V and 0 bases from J, with 7 bases in between.

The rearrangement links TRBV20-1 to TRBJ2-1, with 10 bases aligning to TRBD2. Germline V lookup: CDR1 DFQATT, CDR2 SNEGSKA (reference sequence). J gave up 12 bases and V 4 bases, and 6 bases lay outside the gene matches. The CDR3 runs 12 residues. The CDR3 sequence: CSATGTSVGQFF. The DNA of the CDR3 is TGCAGTGCTACCGGGACTAGCGTAGGGCAGTTCTTC.

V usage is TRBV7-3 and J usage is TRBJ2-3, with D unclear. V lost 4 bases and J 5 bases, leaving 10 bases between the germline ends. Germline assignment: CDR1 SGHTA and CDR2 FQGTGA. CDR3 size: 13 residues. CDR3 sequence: CASSYTVVDTQYF. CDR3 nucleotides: TGTGCCAGCAGCTACACAGTAGTAGATACGCAGTATTTT.

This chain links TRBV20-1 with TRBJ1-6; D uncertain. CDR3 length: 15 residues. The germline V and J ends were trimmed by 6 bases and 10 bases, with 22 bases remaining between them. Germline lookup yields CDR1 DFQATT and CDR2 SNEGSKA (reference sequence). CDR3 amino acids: CSAIRDGTVGSPLHF. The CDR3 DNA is TGCAGTGCCATTCGGGATGGCACGGTGGGGTCACCCCTCCACTTT.

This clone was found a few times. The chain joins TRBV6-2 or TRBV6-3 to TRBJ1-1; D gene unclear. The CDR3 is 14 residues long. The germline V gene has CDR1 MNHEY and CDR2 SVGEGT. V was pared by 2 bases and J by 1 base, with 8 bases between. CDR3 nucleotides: TGTGCCAGCAGTTACAGACGGCGGAACACTGAAGCTTTCTTT. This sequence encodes CASSYRRRNTEAFF.

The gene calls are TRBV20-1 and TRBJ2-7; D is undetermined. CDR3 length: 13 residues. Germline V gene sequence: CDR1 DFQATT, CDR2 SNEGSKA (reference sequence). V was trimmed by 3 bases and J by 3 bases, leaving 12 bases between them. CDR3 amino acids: CSASSSSFYEQYV. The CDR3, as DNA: TGCAGTGCTAGTTCTTCAAGCTTCTACGAGCAGTACGTC.

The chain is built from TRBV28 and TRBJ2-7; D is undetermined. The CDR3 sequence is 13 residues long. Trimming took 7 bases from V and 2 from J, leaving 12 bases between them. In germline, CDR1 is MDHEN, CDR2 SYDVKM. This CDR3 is CASTPTNTYEQYF. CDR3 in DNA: TGTGCCAGCACCCCCACAAACACCTACGAGCAGTACTTC.

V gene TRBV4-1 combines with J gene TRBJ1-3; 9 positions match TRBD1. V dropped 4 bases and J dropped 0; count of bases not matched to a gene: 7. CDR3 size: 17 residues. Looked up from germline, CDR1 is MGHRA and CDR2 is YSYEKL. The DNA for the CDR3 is TGCGCCAGCAGCCGATCGGACAGGGGAGACTCTGGAAACACCATATATTTT. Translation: CASSRSDRGDSGNTIYF.

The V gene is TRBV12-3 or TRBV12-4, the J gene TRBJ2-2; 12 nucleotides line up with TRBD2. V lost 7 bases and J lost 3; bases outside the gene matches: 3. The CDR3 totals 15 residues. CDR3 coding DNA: TGTGCCAGCACCCCTAGCGGGAGGGACACCGGGGAGCTGTTTTTT. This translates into CASTPSGRDTGELFF.

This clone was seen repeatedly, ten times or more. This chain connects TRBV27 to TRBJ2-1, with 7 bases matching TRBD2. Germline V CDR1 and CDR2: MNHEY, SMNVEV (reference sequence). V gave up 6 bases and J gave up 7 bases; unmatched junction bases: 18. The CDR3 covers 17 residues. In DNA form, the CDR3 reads TGTGCCAGCAGCCTCCGAGCCAGACTAGCCCTAATGAATGAGCAGTTCTTC. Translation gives CASSLRARLALMNEQFF.

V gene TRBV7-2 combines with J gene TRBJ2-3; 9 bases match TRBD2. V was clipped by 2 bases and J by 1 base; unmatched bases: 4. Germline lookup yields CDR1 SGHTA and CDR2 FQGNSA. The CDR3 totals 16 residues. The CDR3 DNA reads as TGTGCCAGCAGCTTAATGGCTAGCGGGGGCACAGATACGCAGTATTTT. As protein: CASSLMASGGTDTQYF.

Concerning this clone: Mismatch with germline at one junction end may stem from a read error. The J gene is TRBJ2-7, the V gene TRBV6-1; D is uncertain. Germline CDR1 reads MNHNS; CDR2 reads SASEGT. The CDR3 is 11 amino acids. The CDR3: CANSVGYEQYF. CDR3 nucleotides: TGTGCCAACAGTGTCGGCTACGAGCAGTACTTC.

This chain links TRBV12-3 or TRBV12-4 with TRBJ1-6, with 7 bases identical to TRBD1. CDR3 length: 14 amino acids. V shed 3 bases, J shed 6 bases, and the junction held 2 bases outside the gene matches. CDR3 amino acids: CASSFHRGNSPLHF. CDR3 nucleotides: TGTGCCAGCAGTTTTCACAGGGGTAATTCACCCCTCCACTTT.

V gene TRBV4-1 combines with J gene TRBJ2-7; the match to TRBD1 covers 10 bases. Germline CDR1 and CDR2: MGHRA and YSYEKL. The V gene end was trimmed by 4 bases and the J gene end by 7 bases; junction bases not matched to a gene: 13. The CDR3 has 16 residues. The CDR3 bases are TGCGCCAGCAGCCCAGGGGTTGGGGACAGGGGATGGGAGCAGTACTTC. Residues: CASSPGVGDRGWEQYF.

The CDR3 DNA follows: TGCGCCAGCAGCCAAGATCAAGGCAGCCTGGCGGAAAAACTGTTTTTT. Translating gives CASSQDQGSLAEKLFF. V usage is TRBV4-1 and J usage is TRBJ1-4; D unclear. Germline CDR1 and CDR2: MGHRA and YSYEKL. CDR3 length equals 16 residues. The V end was cut by 0 bases, the J end by 8 bases, with 16 bases between.

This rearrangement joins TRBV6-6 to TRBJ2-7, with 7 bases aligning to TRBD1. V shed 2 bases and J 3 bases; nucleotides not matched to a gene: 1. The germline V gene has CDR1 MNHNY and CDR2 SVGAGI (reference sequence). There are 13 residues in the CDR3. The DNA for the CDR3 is TGTGCCAGCAGTTACGGGGACAGCTACGAGCAGTACTTC. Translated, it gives CASSYGDSYEQYF.

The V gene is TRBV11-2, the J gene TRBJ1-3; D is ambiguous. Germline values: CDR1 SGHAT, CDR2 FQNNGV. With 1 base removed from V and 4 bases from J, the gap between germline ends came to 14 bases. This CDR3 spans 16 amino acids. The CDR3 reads CASSLGSLPPGNTIYF. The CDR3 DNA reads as TGTGCCAGCAGCTTAGGAAGTCTCCCCCCGGGAAACACCATATATTTT.

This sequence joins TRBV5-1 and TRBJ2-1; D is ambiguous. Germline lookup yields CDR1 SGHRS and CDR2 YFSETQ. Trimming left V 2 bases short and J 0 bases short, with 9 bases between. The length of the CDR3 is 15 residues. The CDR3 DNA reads TGCGCCAGCAGCTTCTCTTCCCTCTCCTACAATGAGCAGTTCTTC. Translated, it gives CASSFSSLSYNEQFF.

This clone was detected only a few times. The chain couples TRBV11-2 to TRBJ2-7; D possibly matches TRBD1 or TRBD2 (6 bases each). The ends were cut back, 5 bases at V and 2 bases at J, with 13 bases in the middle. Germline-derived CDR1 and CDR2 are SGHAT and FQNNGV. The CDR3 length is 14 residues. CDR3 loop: CASSPLGGPYEQYF. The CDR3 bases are TGTGCCAGCAGCCCTTTGGGGGGCCCCTACGAGCAGTACTTC. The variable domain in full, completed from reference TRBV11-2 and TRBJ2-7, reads EAGVAQSPRYKIIEKRQSVAFWCNPISGHATLYWYQQILGQGPKLLIQFQNNGVVDDSQLPKDRFSAERLKGVDSTLKIQPAKLEDSAVYLCASSPLGGPYEQYFGPGTRLTVT.

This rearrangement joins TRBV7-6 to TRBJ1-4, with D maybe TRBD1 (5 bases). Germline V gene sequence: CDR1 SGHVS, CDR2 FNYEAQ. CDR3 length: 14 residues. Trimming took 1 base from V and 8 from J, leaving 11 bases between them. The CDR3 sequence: CASSLGQGSEKLFF. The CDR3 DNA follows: TGTGCCAGCAGCTTAGGGCAGGGAAGCGAAAAACTGTTTTTT.

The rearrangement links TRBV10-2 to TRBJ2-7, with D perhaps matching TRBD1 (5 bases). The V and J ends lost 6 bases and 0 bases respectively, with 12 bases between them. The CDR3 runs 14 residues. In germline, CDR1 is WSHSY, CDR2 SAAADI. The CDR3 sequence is CASRNEQGSYEQYV. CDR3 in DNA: TGCGCCAGCAGAAATGAGCAGGGCTCCTACGAGCAGTACGTC.

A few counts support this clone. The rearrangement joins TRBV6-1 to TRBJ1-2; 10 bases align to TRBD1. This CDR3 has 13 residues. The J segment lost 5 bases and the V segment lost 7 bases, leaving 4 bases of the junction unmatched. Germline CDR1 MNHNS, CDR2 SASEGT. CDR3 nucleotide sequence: TGTGCCAGCACCTGGGACAGGGGTTATGGCTACACCTTC. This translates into CASTWDRGYGYTF.